This note documents a single T cell receptor (beta chain) sequence. This entry is derived from a study of T cell responses to AZD1222 COVID-19 vaccine. Repertoires were generated with immunoSEQ multiplex PCR, while TCRdb's copy carries only in-frame clones and drops some. This table holds about 180,000 clones, 92% found once. This CDR3 contains 17 residues. The V segment lost 2 bases and the J segment 7 bases; nucleotides outside the gene matches: 12. CDR1 and CDR2 from the germline V gene are MDHEN and SYDVKM. The V call is TRBV28, the J call TRBJ2-2; 8 bases agree with TRBD1. The specimen comprised peripheral blood, sampled 28 days after the second AZD1222 dose. The source of this sequence is an adult who received the AZD1222 COVID-19 vaccine. CDR3 nucleotide sequence: TGTGCCAGCAGTTTAAGGAGGACAGGGAAGATAGGCGGGGAGCTGTTTTTT. Protein: CASSLRRTGKIGGELFF.